These 23 T cell receptor beta chains came from one sample sequenced in a study of low-dose radiotherapy and immunotherapy resistance in tumors. Time point here: after trial treatment. Treatment noted: LDRT plus nivolumab, ipilimumab, low-dose cyclophosphamide and aspirin (RACIN trial). Gene-specific TRAV and TRBV primers were used for first-strand cDNA, covering alpha and beta chains. Both a constant-region primer and a V-primer adapter served to amplify TCRs across 15 to 25 PCR cycles. TCRdb re-derived calls from the reads in MiXCR, one entry per CDR3 protein. The repertoire holds under 90,000 distinct CDR3 sequences, less than 20% seen once, with approximately 1.5% in the top ten. The specimen was PBMCs, collected after low-dose radiotherapy plus immunotherapy. These receptors were taken from a male donor with prostate cancer.

This clonotype was counted at least ten times. The chain links TRBV29-1 to TRBJ1-4; 7 nucleotides line up with TRBD1. CDR1 is SQVTM, CDR2 ANQGSEA, per germline. The CDR3 spans 14 residues. Trimming removed 6 bases from V and 8 bases from J; junction bases left unmatched: 12. The CDR3 DNA follows: TGCAGCGTATCACCACAGGGGTCGAAGGAAAAACTGTTTTTT. Translated, it gives CSVSPQGSKEKLFF.

The J gene is TRBJ2-1, the V gene TRBV3-1, with D unresolved. The germline V gene encodes CDR1 LGHDT and CDR2 YNNKEL (reference sequence). The CDR3 spans 13 residues. V lost 10 bases and J 4 bases, leaving 14 bases between the germline ends. CDR3 loop: CATQDRFYNEQFF. CDR3 in DNA: TGTGCCACCCAGGATAGGTTTTACAATGAGCAGTTCTTC.

This clonotype was observed many times. This chain links TRBV5-5 with TRBJ2-3; 7 nucleotides align to TRBD1. CDR1 and CDR2 from the germline V gene are SGHKS and YYEKEE (reference sequence). The J segment lost 3 bases and the V segment lost 3 bases, leaving 7 bases of the junction unmatched. The CDR3 is 15 residues long. For the CDR3, the DNA is TGTGCCAGCAGCTATACCGGGACAGAGACAGATACGCAGTATTTT. Protein: CASSYTGTETDTQYF. The entire variable domain, with the rest obtained from reference TRBV5-5 and TRBJ2-3, is as follows: DAGVTQSPTHLIKTRGQQVTLRCSPISGHKSVSWYQQVLGQGPQFIFQYYEKEERGRGNFPDRFSARQFPNYSSELNVNALLLGDSALYLCASSYTGTETDTQYFGPGTRLTVL.

V and J are TRBV29-1 and TRBJ1-2, with D hard to call. This CDR3 comprises 8 residues. The germline gives CDR1 SQVTM, CDR2 ANQGSEA. The V and J ends lost 8 bases and 10 bases respectively, with 8 bases between them. The CDR3 sequence: CSLDAYTF. The CDR3 DNA follows: TGCAGCCTGGACGCCTACACCTTC.

This clonotype was detected ten times or more. The gene calls are TRBV28 and TRBJ2-7; 10 bases fit TRBD2. Germline loops: CDR1 MDHEN, CDR2 SYDVKM. The ends lost 9 bases at V and 4 bases at J; junction bases unmatched: 9. There are 14 residues in the CDR3. CDR3 sequence: CASALAGVDYEQYF. The CDR3 DNA follows: TGTGCCAGTGCGCTAGCGGGAGTCGATTACGAGCAGTACTTC.

The table lists this clonotype with many counts. This chain uses TRBV5-1 with TRBJ2-3, with TRBD2 identical over 12 bases. Germline assignment: CDR1 SGHRS and CDR2 YFSETQ. The CDR3 is made up of 18 amino acids. The trim removed 4 bases at V and 1 base at J, leaving 10 bases unmatched. The CDR3 region has the DNA TGCGCCAGCAGCCTCGGGACTAGCGGGTTTACCCGCACAGATACGCAGTATTTT. Its protein product is CASSLGTSGFTRTDTQYF.

This clonotype was seen ten or more times. V gene TRBV5-1 combines with J gene TRBJ2-1; 13 nucleotides match TRBD2. Germline trimming cut 0 bases from V and 8 bases from J; bases unmatched to any gene: 5. Germline V gene sequence: CDR1 SGHRS, CDR2 YFSETQ. The CDR3 covers 16 residues. CDR3 sequence reads: CASSLELAGGKDEQFF. The CDR3, as DNA: TGCGCCAGCAGCTTGGAACTAGCGGGAGGGAAAGATGAGCAGTTCTTC.

The sample holds many counts of this clonotype. The chain uses TRBV29-1 and TRBJ2-1, with 8 bases that match TRBD2. From germline, CDR1 is SQVTM and CDR2 ANQGSEA. J lost 10 bases, V lost 2 bases, and 10 bases had no gene match. This CDR3 has 14 amino acids. The CDR3 reads CSVERAVAGPEQFF. CDR3 coding DNA: TGCAGCGTTGAAAGGGCGGTAGCGGGACCCGAGCAGTTCTTC.

This clonotype was recorded at least ten times. This chain joins TRBV4-1 and TRBJ1-1; a weak D match, TRBD1 (6 bases). Trimming removed 1 base from V and 4 bases from J, with 13 bases in between. The CDR3 consists of 15 residues. Germline CDR1 and CDR2: MGHRA and YSYEKL. CDR3 sequence (DNA): TGCGCCAGCAGCCAAGGGGGGGCCCGAATCACTGAAGCTTTCTTT. Amino acids: CASSQGGARITEAFF.

Remarks on this clonotype: Since a far larger clone is one base different, this is likely a read error. This rearrangement joins TRBV6-6 to TRBJ2-1, with 7 bases aligning to TRBD1. This CDR3 contains 16 residues. Germline V CDR1 and CDR2: MNHNY, SVGAGI (reference sequence). Trimming took 5 bases from V and 6 from J; bases not matched to a gene: 13. CDR3 DNA sequence: TGTGCCAGCAGTGAGACTGGGAGAGGGGGCTTCAATGAGCAGTTCTTC. Amino acid sequence: CASSETGRGGFNEQFF.

This clonotype occurred many times. This chain uses TRBV6-6 with TRBJ2-7; 9 positions match TRBD2. The CDR3 length is 14 residues. The germline gives CDR1 MNHNY, CDR2 SVGAGI (reference sequence). V gave up 2 bases and J gave up 4 bases; unmatched junction bases: 3. CDR3 region: CASSYLAGMYEQYF. The CDR3 DNA is TGTGCCAGCAGTTACCTAGCGGGAATGTACGAGCAGTACTTC.

This clonotype was seen repeatedly, ten times or more. The chain employs TRBV15 and TRBJ2-7; 7 nucleotides align to TRBD1. J was trimmed by 9 bases and V by 1 base; bases with no gene match: 15. The CDR3 contains 16 residues. From germline, CDR1 is LNHNV and CDR2 YYDKDF (reference sequence). CDR3: CATSRVRQGPSLGQYF. As DNA, the CDR3 is TGTGCCACCAGCAGAGTCCGACAGGGACCCTCCCTGGGGCAGTACTTC.

This clonotype was seen at least ten times. The V and J genes are TRBV7-6 and TRBJ2-5, with D hard to call. The CDR3 length is 14 residues. Germline lookup yields CDR1 SGHVS and CDR2 FNYEAQ. V lost 4 bases and J lost 0, with 9 bases in between. The CDR3 nucleotides are TGTGCCAGCAGCTCATACCGGAACCAAGAGACCCAGTACTTC. Translating gives CASSSYRNQETQYF.

The chain is built from TRBV5-6 and TRBJ2-7, with TRBD2 matching over 11 bases. The V gene end was trimmed by 3 bases and the J gene end by 7 bases; junction bases not matched to a gene: 6. The germline V gene has CDR1 SGHDT and CDR2 YYEEEE. The CDR3 is 14 amino acids. The CDR3: CASSWGTSGFEQYF. CDR3 nucleotides: TGTGCCAGCAGCTGGGGGACTAGCGGATTTGAGCAGTACTTC.

This clonotype was seen at least ten times. V and J are TRBV4-2 and TRBJ2-5; 8 nucleotides agree with TRBD2. J was trimmed by 1 base and V by 0 bases; bases with no gene match: 4. Per germline, CDR1 LGHNA and CDR2 YNFKEQ. The CDR3 runs 16 residues. The CDR3 here is CASSQDWTSLQETQYF. CDR3 DNA sequence: TGTGCCAGCAGCCAAGACTGGACTAGCCTCCAAGAGACCCAGTACTTC.

The genes are TRBV4-2 and TRBJ2-7, with a weak D call TRBD1 (5 bases). Germline CDR1 reads LGHNA; CDR2 reads YNFKEQ. Trimming pared 5 bases from V and 0 bases from J, leaving 14 bases between. The CDR3 length is 15 residues. The CDR3 region is CASSLGATDSYEQYF. CDR3 bases: TGTGCCAGCAGCTTAGGGGCGACAGACTCCTACGAGCAGTACTTC.

This clonotype appeared a single time. A far larger clone is only one base removed, so a read error is likely. The V gene is TRBV6-6, the J gene TRBJ2-7; D may be TRBD2 (5 bases). The CDR3 is made up of 14 amino acids. With 6 bases removed from V and 7 bases from J, the gap between germline ends came to 19 bases. Looked up from germline, CDR1 is MNHNY and CDR2 is SVGAGI (reference sequence). CDR3 DNA: TGTGCCAGCAGCCCGGGAATCTCCTACAATGAGCAGTACTTC. Its translation is CASSPGISYNEQYF.

This clonotype was seen ten or more times. The CDR3 DNA reads as TGTGCCAGCAGCCCAGGCCGGGTCCCCACAGATACGCAGTATTTT. It codes for CASSPGRVPTDTQYF. This chain uses TRBV12-3 or TRBV12-4 with TRBJ2-3; the D is unclear. The CDR3 contains 15 residues. V was pared by 6 bases and J by 2 bases, with 15 bases between.

The table lists this clonotype with many counts. The genes are TRBV14 and TRBJ2-5; D not certain. This CDR3 contains 14 residues. V lost 1 base, J lost 5 bases, and 11 bases lay in between. Germline lookup yields CDR1 SGHDN and CDR2 FVKESK. CDR3 loop: CASSQGASYETQYF. The CDR3 DNA is TGTGCCAGCAGCCAAGGGGCCAGTTACGAGACCCAGTACTTC.

This clonotype was recorded at least ten times. The V gene is TRBV28, the J gene TRBJ1-2; TRBD1 might be the D (6 bases). The CDR3 loop spans 13 amino acids. Germline V CDR1 and CDR2: MDHEN, SYDVKM. V was clipped by 0 bases and J by 5 bases, with 7 bases between them. The CDR3 loop reads CASSLWQGYGYTF. DNA for the CDR3: TGTGCCAGCAGTTTATGGCAGGGGTATGGCTACACCTTC.

This clonotype was detected ten times or more. The genes are TRBV20-1 and TRBJ2-5; D is possibly TRBD2 (6 bases). CDR3 length equals 15 residues. Per germline, CDR1 DFQATT and CDR2 SNEGSKA (reference sequence). Trimming stripped 5 bases from V and 1 base from J, with 17 bases between. CDR3 DNA: TGCAGTGCTCTGTCTGGCGGGGAGATCCAAGAGACCCAGTACTTC. Translated: CSALSGGEIQETQYF.

The table lists this clonotype with many counts. The V call is TRBV11-2, the J call TRBJ2-1; 13 bases align to TRBD2. The CDR3 is 19 amino acids. J was trimmed by 4 bases and V by 5 bases; bases with no gene match: 14. Germline V gene data show CDR1 as SGHAT and CDR2 as FQNNGV. The chain's CDR3 is CASSRGTSGTPTSYNEQFF. CDR3 nucleotide sequence: TGTGCCAGCAGCCGGGGGACTAGCGGGACCCCGACCTCTTACAATGAGCAGTTCTTC.

This clonotype was seen at least ten times. The gene calls are TRBV6-2 or TRBV6-3 and TRBJ1-1, with D tentatively TRBD1 (5 bases). The V end was cut by 6 bases, the J end by 0 bases, with 8 bases between. Germline values: CDR1 MNHEY, CDR2 SVGEGT. CDR3 size: 13 residues. CDR3 residues: CASRKTVNTEAFF. CDR3 sequence (DNA): TGTGCCAGCAGAAAGACAGTGAACACTGAAGCTTTCTTT.